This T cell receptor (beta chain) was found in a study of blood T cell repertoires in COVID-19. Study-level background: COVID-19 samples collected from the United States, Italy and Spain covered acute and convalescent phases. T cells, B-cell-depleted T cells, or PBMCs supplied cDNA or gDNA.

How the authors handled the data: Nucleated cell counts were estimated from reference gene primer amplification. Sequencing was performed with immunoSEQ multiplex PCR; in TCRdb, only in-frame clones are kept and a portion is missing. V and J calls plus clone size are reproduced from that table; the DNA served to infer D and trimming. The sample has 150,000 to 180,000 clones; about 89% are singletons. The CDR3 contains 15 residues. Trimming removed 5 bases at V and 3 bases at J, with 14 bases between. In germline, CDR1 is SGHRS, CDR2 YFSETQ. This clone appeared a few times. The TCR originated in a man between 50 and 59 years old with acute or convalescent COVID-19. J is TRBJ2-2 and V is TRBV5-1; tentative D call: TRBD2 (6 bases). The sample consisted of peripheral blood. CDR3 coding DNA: TGCGCCAGCAGTCAGGAGGGTCAGGACACCGGGGAGCTGTTTTTT. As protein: CASSQEGQDTGELFF.